One sample yielded the 32 T cell receptor beta chains listed below, sequenced in a study of blood T cell repertoires in COVID-19. TCRdb keeps only in-frame clones here, not all; method: immunoSEQ multiplex PCR. This sample has roughly 100,000 clones, with about 87% found just once. The specimen sequenced was peripheral blood. Source of these receptors: a man aged 45-65 years with active or convalescent COVID-19.

In regard to this clone: A read error may produce the germline difference seen at one junction end. The rearrangement uses TRBV28 and TRBJ2-3; possibly TRBD2 for D (6 bases). The CDR3 contains 9 residues. In germline, CDR1 is MDHEN, CDR2 SYDVKM. CDR3 amino acids: CTSNPGLHF. CDR3 DNA sequence: TGTACCAGCAATCCGGGACTTCATTTT.

V usage is TRBV6-9 and J usage is TRBJ2-4, with a possible D match to TRBD2 (5 bases). Germline-derived CDR1 and CDR2 are MNHGY and SVAAGI. The CDR3 extends over 11 amino acids. V lost 5 bases and J lost 9, with 8 bases in between. CDR3 region: CASSPEGIQYF. The CDR3 DNA is TGTGCCAGCAGTCCCGAGGGCATTCAGTACTTC.

The DNA for the CDR3 is TGTGCCAGCAGCCTGGGACCAGGGGCCTACGAGCAGTACTTC. Protein: CASSLGPGAYEQYF. The V call is TRBV3-1 (or the pseudogene TRBV3-2), the J call TRBJ2-7, with a possible D match to TRBD1 (6 bases). The CDR3 runs 14 residues. Germline V gives CDR1 LGHDT, CDR2 YNNKEL (reference sequence). Trimming cost V 4 bases and J 2 bases, with 12 bases left between them.

The genes are TRBV5-1 and TRBJ2-1, with D perhaps matching TRBD2 (7 bases). The germline V and J ends were trimmed by 2 bases and 6 bases, with 12 bases remaining between them. The CDR3 extends over 14 amino acids. Germline-derived CDR1 and CDR2 are SGHRS and YFSETQ. The CDR3 coding sequence is TGCGCCAGCAGCTTTGAGGGGGGGCGCAATGAGCAGTTCTTC. This encodes CASSFEGGRNEQFF.

V gene TRBV5-1 combines with J gene TRBJ1-4; tentatively, D is TRBD1 (6 bases). V was cut by 3 bases and J by 5 bases, with 11 bases left in between. The CDR3 totals 14 residues. CDR1 is SGHRS and CDR2 is YFSETQ in the germline V gene. CDR3: CASSSGQQNEKLFF. The CDR3, as DNA: TGCGCCAGCAGCTCCGGACAGCAGAATGAAAAACTGTTTTTT.

The chain recombines TRBV29-1 with TRBJ1-1; 9 nucleotides match TRBD1. This CDR3 is 17 amino acids long. V dropped 7 bases and J dropped 0; count of bases not matched to a gene: 15. Germline lookup yields CDR1 SQVTM and CDR2 ANQGSEA. DNA for the CDR3: TGCAGCGACGCGACCGGGACAGGGTTGGGGATGAACACTGAAGCTTTCTTT. Its protein product is CSDATGTGLGMNTEAFF. Combining the CDR3 with reference TRBV29-1 and TRBJ1-1 gives the whole variable domain SAVISQKPSRDICQRGTSLTIQCQVDSQVTMMFWYRQQPGQSLTLIATANQGSEATYESGFVIDKFPISRPNLTFSTLTVSNMSPEDSSIYLCSDATGTGLGMNTEAFFGQGTRLTVV.

In this sample, this clone turned up once. The chain uses TRBV15 and TRBJ2-7; tentatively, D is TRBD1 (5 bases). The CDR3 sequence is 13 residues long. The V gene lost 0 bases and the J gene lost 4 bases, with 7 bases spanning the gap. Germline V gene data show CDR1 as LNHNV and CDR2 as YYDKDF (reference sequence). The CDR3, as DNA: TGTGCCACCAGCAGAGATAGACAGTACGAGCAGTACGTC. It translates to CATSRDRQYEQYV.

This chain links TRBV28 with TRBJ1-2; 8 nucleotides line up with TRBD1. The CDR3 spans 12 residues. Germline V lookup: CDR1 MDHEN, CDR2 SYDVKM. V dropped 8 bases and J dropped 6; count of bases not matched to a gene: 5. The CDR3 region is CASVSQGDGYTF. CDR3 coding DNA: TGTGCCAGCGTTTCACAGGGGGATGGCTACACCTTC.

The chain carries TRBV28 and TRBJ1-1, with 7 bases that match TRBD1. Trimming took 6 bases from V and 2 from J; bases not matched to a gene: 6. The length of the CDR3 is 14 residues. Germline V gives CDR1 MDHEN, CDR2 SYDVKM. CDR3 nucleotides: TGTGCCAGCAGACTCCGGGACAGTAACACTGAAGCTTTCTTT. Protein: CASRLRDSNTEAFF.

V and J are TRBV24-1 and TRBJ2-5; perhaps TRBD1 as D (6 bases). V was cut by 10 bases and J by 1 base, with 12 bases left in between. Germline values: CDR1 KGHDR, CDR2 SFDVKD. The CDR3 runs 13 residues. CDR3 DNA sequence: TGTGCCACACAGGGTCATGCCCAAGAGACCCAGTACTTC. Its translation is CATQGHAQETQYF.

The rearrangement uses TRBV27 and TRBJ1-5; D not resolved. With 6 bases removed from V and 0 bases from J, the gap between germline ends came to 9 bases. Germline assignment: CDR1 MNHEY and CDR2 SMNVEV (reference sequence). The CDR3 runs 14 residues. CDR3 residues: CASRVGYSNQPQHF. CDR3 DNA sequence: TGTGCCAGCAGGGTGGGCTATAGCAATCAGCCCCAGCATTTT.

The gene calls are TRBV5-1 and TRBJ1-3; D possibly corresponds to TRBD1 (5 bases). CDR1 SGHRS and CDR2 YFSETQ come from the germline V gene. This CDR3 comprises 15 residues. V dropped 2 bases and J dropped 0 bases, with 9 bases sitting between them. The CDR3, as DNA: TGCGCCAGCAGCTTACAGGCCGACTCTGGAAACACCATATATTTT. Its translation: CASSLQADSGNTIYF.

In its sample, this clone was seen a few times. The rearrangement links TRBV7-9 to TRBJ1-5, with 7 bases fitting TRBD1. CDR1 is SEHNR, CDR2 FQNEAQ, per germline (reference sequence). The CDR3 loop spans 13 amino acids. V lost 5 bases, J lost 6 bases, and 4 bases stayed unmatched. The CDR3 DNA follows: TGTGCCAGCAGCCCTGACAGGGTTCAGCCCCAGCATTTT. This codes for CASSPDRVQPQHF.

CDR3 region: CATSEPGQGLNEQFF. For the CDR3, the DNA is TGTGCCACCAGTGAGCCCGGACAGGGTCTTAATGAGCAGTTCTTC. The J gene is TRBJ2-1, the V gene TRBV24-1; 8 nucleotides line up with TRBD1. CDR3 length: 15 amino acids. Germline CDR1 and CDR2: KGHDR and SFDVKD. V shed 4 bases, J shed 7 bases, and the junction held 8 bases outside the gene matches.

The chain is built from TRBV24-1 and TRBJ2-2; no firm D call. This CDR3 has 13 amino acids. The germline V and J ends were trimmed by 7 bases and 0 bases, with 5 bases remaining between them. Germline loops: CDR1 KGHDR, CDR2 SFDVKD. CDR3 DNA sequence: TGTGCCACCAGAGCAACGAACACCGGGGAGCTGTTTTTT. Translating gives CATRATNTGELFF.

This chain connects TRBV6-6 to TRBJ1-5; 12 bases line up with TRBD1. This CDR3 comprises 15 residues. Losses at the gene ends were 7 bases for V and 4 bases for J; bases not matched to a gene: 5. Germline CDR1 and CDR2: MNHNY and SVGAGI (reference sequence). The CDR3 DNA reads TGTGCCAGCACTTCGGGACAGGGGGCGAATCAGCCCCAGCATTTT. Amino acids: CASTSGQGANQPQHF.

The chain couples TRBV11-2 to TRBJ2-3, with no clear D. The V and J ends lost 1 base and 4 bases respectively, with 9 bases between them. The CDR3 consists of 14 residues. The germline V gene has CDR1 SGHAT and CDR2 FQNNGV. CDR3 DNA: TGTGCCAGCAGCTTAGGTCTTAGCCCAGATACGCAGTATTTT. Protein: CASSLGLSPDTQYF.

The chain recombines TRBV2 with TRBJ1-5; D might be TRBD1 (6 bases). CDR3 length: 15 residues. The germline V and J ends were trimmed by 4 bases and 0 bases, with 10 bases remaining between them. The V gene's germline CDR1 is SNHLY and CDR2 FYNNEI. The CDR3: CASSGDRSSNQPQHF. DNA for the CDR3: TGTGCCAGCAGTGGAGACAGGAGTAGCAATCAGCCCCAGCATTTT.

This clone has a handful of counts. The CDR3 DNA follows: TGCGCCAGCAGCTTGACAGGGTTGGATTCACCCCTCCACTTT. Residues: CASSLTGLDSPLHF. The chain uses TRBV5-1 and TRBJ1-6, with D possibly TRBD1 on 6 matching bases. Trimming removed 1 base from V and 8 bases from J, with 10 bases in between. The CDR3 contains 14 residues. The germline V gene has CDR1 SGHRS and CDR2 YFSETQ.

This clone showed up just a few times. The chain employs TRBV28 and TRBJ1-4; maybe TRBD1 (6 bases). Germline V gene data show CDR1 as MDHEN and CDR2 as SYDVKM. V dropped 6 bases and J dropped 7 bases, with 18 bases sitting between them. The CDR3 has 15 amino acids. CDR3 in amino acids: CASSLGGTRSEKLFF. The DNA for the CDR3 is TGTGCCAGCAGCTTGGGGGGGACACGGAGTGAAAAACTGTTTTTT.

The chain recombines TRBV6-5 with TRBJ1-2; 9 bases align to TRBD1. V shed 4 bases and J 2 bases; nucleotides not matched to a gene: 5. Germline V gene data show CDR1 as MNHEY and CDR2 as SVGAGI. This CDR3 comprises 15 residues. In nucleotides, the CDR3 is TGTGCCAGCAGTTCACAGGGGGCATCCAACTATGGCTACACCTTC. Translating gives CASSSQGASNYGYTF.

V and J are TRBV27 and TRBJ1-3; 8 bases line up with TRBD1. Trimming took 6 bases from V and 4 from J; bases not matched to a gene: 5. This CDR3 contains 14 residues. Germline CDR1 MNHEY, CDR2 SMNVEV (reference sequence). The CDR3: CASSERQGGNTIYF. CDR3 coding DNA: TGTGCCAGCAGCGAGAGACAGGGGGGAAACACCATATATTTT.

This clone has only a few counts. This chain links TRBV5-1 with TRBJ2-7, with D hard to call. V lost 6 bases, J lost 2 bases, and 12 bases lay in between. CDR1 and CDR2 (germline): SGHRS, YFSETQ. There are 13 residues in the CDR3. For the CDR3, the DNA is TGCGCCAGCAAGTCAGAGGAGACCTACGAGCAGTACGTC. This encodes CASKSEETYEQYV.

The V and J genes are TRBV7-2 and TRBJ1-5; D remains unclear. Trimming took off 11 bases at V and 3 bases at J, with 14 bases between the two ends. Germline V CDR1 and CDR2: SGHTA, FQGNSA. The CDR3 is 13 residues long. CDR3 nucleotides: TGTGCCTCGGGAGAGGCGATCAATCAGCCCCAGCATTTT. Its translation: CASGEAINQPQHF.

The rearrangement joins TRBV5-6 to TRBJ2-4, with 12 bases fitting TRBD2. V lost 0 bases to trimming and J lost 1 base; unmatched junction nucleotides: 8. Per the germline V gene, CDR1 is SGHDT and CDR2 is YYEEEE. CDR3 length equals 19 residues. The CDR3 spells CASSLVLAGGRTAKNIQYF. CDR3 bases: TGTGCCAGCAGCTTGGTTCTAGCGGGGGGGCGTACGGCCAAAAACATTCAGTACTTC.

V is TRBV7-8 and J is TRBJ1-6, with D perhaps matching TRBD1 (5 bases). The CDR3 contains 13 residues. Between the trimmed V and J ends, which lost 5 bases and 8 bases, there was a span of 10 bases. Germline values: CDR1 SGHVS, CDR2 FQNEAQ. CDR3 coding DNA: TGTGCCAGCAGCCCGTTACAGGATTCACCCCTCCACTTT. Protein sequence: CASSPLQDSPLHF. Using reference TRBV7-8 and TRBJ1-6 for the parts outside the CDR3, the full variable domain is GAGVSQSPRYKVAKRGQDVALRCDPISGHVSLFWYQQALGQGPEFLTYFQNEAQLDKSGLPSDRFFAERPEGSVSTLKIQRTQQEDSAVYLCASSPLQDSPLHFGNGTRLTVT.

The J gene is TRBJ2-7, the V gene TRBV10-3; 10 nucleotides match TRBD1. CDR3 length equals 14 residues. Germline-derived CDR1 and CDR2 are ENHRY and SYGVKD. With V trimmed by 4 bases and J by 5 bases, 5 bases remained unmatched. CDR3 region: CAISAGQGVHEQYF. The CDR3 DNA is TGTGCCATCAGTGCTGGACAGGGGGTCCACGAGCAGTACTTC.

This clone was seen a single time. This chain connects TRBV30 to TRBJ2-7, with 7 bases aligning to TRBD2. Germline loops: CDR1 GTSNPN, CDR2 SVGIG (reference sequence). This CDR3 spans 15 amino acids. The J segment lost 0 bases and the V segment lost 6 bases, leaving 11 bases of the junction unmatched. The CDR3 loop is CACTLQRGSSYEQYF. Here the CDR3 DNA reads TGTGCCTGTACTCTCCAGCGGGGTTCCTCCTACGAGCAGTACTTC.

The V and J genes are TRBV28 and TRBJ1-2; 9 bases agree with TRBD1. The CDR3 consists of 15 residues. With V trimmed by 4 bases and J by 4 bases, 7 bases remained unmatched. CDR1 is MDHEN and CDR2 is SYDVKM in the germline V gene. CDR3: CASSSGTGNPYGYTF. Here the CDR3 DNA reads TGTGCCAGCAGTTCCGGGACAGGGAATCCCTATGGCTACACCTTC.

The V gene is TRBV11-1, the J gene TRBJ2-3, with D possibly being TRBD2 (6 bases). CDR1 is SGHAT, CDR2 FQDESV, per germline (reference sequence). Trimming removed 5 bases at V and 1 base at J, with 10 bases between. CDR3 size: 14 residues. The CDR3 loop reads CASSPGERTDTQYF. The CDR3 DNA reads TGTGCCAGCAGCCCGGGAGAGCGCACAGATACGCAGTATTTT.

The chain employs TRBV11-2 and TRBJ1-3; D not certain. Germline CDR1 SGHAT, CDR2 FQNNGV. The CDR3 extends over 15 amino acids. The V gene lost 2 bases and the J gene lost 0 bases, with 8 bases spanning the gap. The CDR3 loop reads CASSLTQSSGNTIYF. The CDR3, as DNA: TGTGCCAGCAGCTTAACACAGAGCTCTGGAAACACCATATATTTT.

This chain connects TRBV9 to TRBJ2-3, with a weak D call TRBD2 (5 bases). The CDR3 spans 12 residues. V was cut by 3 bases and J by 8 bases, with 10 bases left in between. The germline V gene has CDR1 SGDLS and CDR2 YYNGEE. CDR3 protein: CASSGLAGTQYF. Here the CDR3 DNA reads TGTGCCAGCAGCGGACTCGCGGGTACGCAGTATTTT.